Listed here are 18 T cell receptor beta chains from one sample, sequenced in a study of regulatory T cells in long-lasting Graves disease. Stated time point: newly diagnosed GD, antithyroid drugs for less than 3 months. PBMCs provided the RNA from which the TCR library was made. Researchers made TCR beta libraries by using iRepertoire HTBI primers and running Arm-PCR on CDR3 regions. Each CDR3 protein is one row after TCRdb ran MiXCR on the multiplex PCR reads. The profile shows 500,000 or so distinct CDR3 sequences, about 16% of them singletons. These sequences were also reported in another study, on T cells in Graves' hyperthyroidism and ophthalmopathy.

Sequences were derived from peripheral blood mononuclear cells (PBMCs), sampled at new diagnosis, from a patient treated with antithyroid drugs. These receptors originate from a woman aged 35-65 years with Graves disease.

This clonotype was observed at least ten times. The chain links TRBV30 to TRBJ2-5, with TRBD2 matching over 8 bases. Looked up from germline, CDR1 is GTSNPN and CDR2 is SVGIG (reference sequence). J was trimmed by 7 bases and V by 7 bases; bases with no gene match: 8. CDR3 length equals 12 residues. CDR3 bases: TGTGCCTTAGAGCGGGGGAGGGGGACCCAGTACTTC. Residues: CALERGRGTQYF.

This clonotype showed up just a few times. The chain carries TRBV19 and TRBJ2-5, with TRBD2 matching 9 bases. CDR3 length: 15 residues. Germline CDR1 LNHDA, CDR2 SQIVND (reference sequence). After removal of 3 bases from V and 5 bases from J, the junction contained 7 bases not matched to a gene. CDR3 coding DNA: TGTGCCAGTAGTATGGGCGGGGGGGCTCTGGAGACCCAGTACTTC. Its protein is CASSMGGGALETQYF.

This clonotype was seen repeatedly, ten times or more. The chain joins TRBV2 to TRBJ2-5; weak D call: TRBD2 (5 bases). The V end lost 3 bases, the J end lost 6 bases, and 11 bases lay between the germline ends. This CDR3 is 13 amino acids long. Per the germline V gene, CDR1 is SNHLY and CDR2 is FYNNEI. CDR3 residues: CASSDHLGKTQYF. CDR3 nucleotide sequence: TGTGCCAGCAGTGATCATCTCGGGAAGACCCAGTACTTC.

This clonotype was counted ten times or more. The chain has TRBV29-1 and TRBJ2-5; 7 bases line up with TRBD2. Losses at the gene ends were 7 bases for V and 6 bases for J; bases not matched to a gene: 20. Germline V lookup: CDR1 SQVTM, CDR2 ANQGSEA. This CDR3 has 16 amino acids. In nucleotides, the CDR3 is TGCAGCGACCTGTCCGGGGGGAAAACTAGCGAGCAGACCCAGTACTTC. It codes for CSDLSGGKTSEQTQYF.

This chain connects TRBV6-2 or TRBV6-3 to TRBJ1-1; D remains ambiguous. From germline, CDR1 is MNHEY and CDR2 SVGEGT. Trimming took 0 bases from V and 1 from J, leaving 6 bases between them. The length of the CDR3 is 14 residues. For the CDR3, the DNA is TGTGCCAGCAGTTACTCCTCCAGGAACACTGAAGCTTTCTTT. This gives the protein CASSYSSRNTEAFF.

As regards this clonotype: A read error is possible here, since a much larger clone lies one base away. Likely a read error: the CDR3 ends without its conserved phenylalanine or tryptophan. The chain uses TRBV14 and TRBJ2-5; weak D call: TRBD1 (6 bases). V dropped 3 bases and J dropped 2 bases, with 13 bases sitting between them. Germline CDR1 is SGHDN and CDR2 is FVKESK. The CDR3 has 15 amino acids. CDR3 nucleotides: TGTGCCAGCAGCCACGACTTGGGGACACAAGAGACCCAGTACCTC. Encoded protein: CASSHDLGTQETQYL.

There are many counts of this clonotype. The V gene is TRBV20-1, the J gene TRBJ1-5; D may be TRBD1 (5 bases). Germline CDR1 is DFQATT and CDR2 is SNEGSKA (reference sequence). With 5 bases removed from V and 1 base from J, the gap between germline ends came to 9 bases. The CDR3 is 13 amino acids. The CDR3 sequence is CSAPTESNQPQHF. The CDR3, as DNA: TGCAGTGCTCCGACAGAAAGCAATCAGCCCCAGCATTTT.

This clonotype was detected ten times or more. The rearrangement uses TRBV7-3 and TRBJ1-1; possibly TRBD1 for D (5 bases). In germline, CDR1 is SGHTA, CDR2 FQGTGA. Trimming cost V 1 base and J 10 bases, with 13 bases left between them. The CDR3 runs 13 residues. The CDR3 coding sequence is TGTGCCAGCAGCTTAATCGGGGCAGGGCGAGCTTTCTTT. Its translation: CASSLIGAGRAFF.

The genes are TRBV19 and TRBJ1-1; 10 nucleotides match TRBD1. CDR3 size: 17 residues. CDR1 LNHDA and CDR2 SQIVND come from the germline V gene (reference sequence). With 5 bases clipped from V and 0 bases from J, the junction kept 9 bases outside the gene matches. The CDR3 reads CASSVSGTGVMNTEAFF. CDR3 bases: TGTGCCAGTAGTGTTTCCGGGACAGGGGTTATGAACACTGAAGCTTTCTTT.

The table lists this clonotype with a few counts. The CDR3 spells CASSHVAGGSRNEQFF. Here the CDR3 DNA reads TGTGCCAGCAGCCACGTAGCGGGGGGCTCTAGGAATGAGCAGTTCTTC. J is TRBJ2-1 and V is TRBV14; 10 nucleotides agree with TRBD2. V was pared by 3 bases and J by 7 bases, with 9 bases of the junction left unmatched. Germline V gene lookup returns CDR1 SGHDN and CDR2 FVKESK. The CDR3 is made up of 16 amino acids.

This chain links TRBV12-3 or TRBV12-4 with TRBJ2-3, with 9 nucleotides matching TRBD2. This CDR3 region has 15 residues. V was clipped by 3 bases and J by 3 bases; unmatched bases: 4. The CDR3 protein is CASSFWTSVTDTQYF. CDR3 nucleotide sequence: TGTGCCAGCAGTTTCTGGACTAGCGTAACAGATACGCAGTATTTT.

This clonotype came up many times. The J gene is TRBJ2-2, the V gene TRBV18; tentative D call: TRBD1 (5 bases). Germline V gene data show CDR1 as KGHSH and CDR2 as LQKENI. The CDR3 spans 14 residues. V was trimmed by 5 bases and J by 0 bases, leaving 7 bases between them. The CDR3 DNA is TGTGCCAGCTCAAGGACATCGAACACCGGGGAGCTGTTTTTT. Its translation: CASSRTSNTGELFF.

There are a few counts of this clonotype. The CDR3 DNA reads TGCAGTGCTAGAGTCCCTCTAAACCAAGAGACCCAGTACTTC. It specifies CSARVPLNQETQYF. This chain connects TRBV20-1 to TRBJ2-5; no definite D call. Trimming removed 1 base at V and 0 bases at J, with 9 bases between. The CDR3 runs 14 residues. The germline V gene encodes CDR1 DFQATT and CDR2 SNEGSKA (reference sequence).

A single count supports this clonotype. An end of the junction does not agree with germline; a read error may underlie this. The gene calls are TRBV3-1 and TRBJ1-1; D remains ambiguous. The CDR3 sequence is 14 residues long. Germline V CDR1 and CDR2: LGHDT, YNNKEL (reference sequence). Here the CDR3 reads CASSQVSGNTETFF. The DNA for the CDR3 is TGTGCCAGCAGCCAAGTATCGGGGAACACTGAAACTTTCTTT.

This clonotype was seen at least ten times. The chain uses TRBV11-2 and TRBJ2-5, with D possibly being TRBD2 (5 bases). This CDR3 is built from 14 residues. In germline, CDR1 is SGHAT, CDR2 FQNNGV. Trimming removed 5 bases from V and 7 bases from J, with 17 bases in between. The CDR3, as DNA: TGTGCCAGCAGCGCCTTGGTGGGCCGGGGGACCCAGTACTTC. Translation gives CASSALVGRGTQYF.

This clonotype was counted only a few times. The chain has TRBV5-4 and TRBJ1-4, with 7 bases aligning to TRBD1. CDR3 length equals 15 residues. V was pared by 4 bases and J by 5 bases, with 8 bases of the junction left unmatched. Per germline, CDR1 SGHNT and CDR2 YYREEE (reference sequence). The CDR3 DNA reads as TGTGCCAGCAGCCCGGGGGGGACAGTAAATGAAAAACTGTTTTTT. Its translation: CASSPGGTVNEKLFF. The whole variable domain, filled in from reference TRBV5-4 and TRBJ1-4, reads ETGVTQSPTHLIKTRGQQVTLRCSSQSGHNTVSWYQQALGQGPQFIFQYYREEENGRGNFPPRFSGLQFPNYSSELNVNALELDDSALYLCASSPGGTVNEKLFFGSGTQLSVL.

The table lists this clonotype with many counts. It may be a read error: a sequence one base away is much more abundant. The rearrangement uses TRBV6-1 and TRBJ1-1; D is ambiguous. Deletions cut 6 bases from V and 1 base from J, with 6 bases between. The CDR3 runs to 12 residues. The germline V gene has CDR1 MNHNS and CDR2 SASEGT. The CDR3 protein is CASSQQNTEAFF. CDR3 nucleotides: TGTGCCAGCAGCCAACAGAACACTGAAGCTTTCTTT.

This clonotype was counted many times. This chain connects TRBV2 to TRBJ2-2; TRBD1 agrees at 7 bases. The V gene end was trimmed by 5 bases and the J gene end by 3 bases; junction bases not matched to a gene: 3. The CDR3 sequence is 14 residues long. Looked up from germline, CDR1 is SNHLY and CDR2 is FYNNEI. The CDR3 region is CASSRQGHTGELFF. As DNA, the CDR3 is TGTGCCAGCAGTCGACAGGGCCACACCGGGGAGCTGTTTTTT. Full variable domain (missing parts from reference TRBV2 and TRBJ2-2): EPEVTQTPSHQVTQMGQEVILRCVPISNHLYFYWYRQILGQKVEFLVSFYNNEISEKSEIFDDQFSVERPDGSNFTLKIRSTKLEDSAMYFCASSRQGHTGELFFGEGSRLTVL.